The source of this T cell receptor beta chain is a study of T cells after yellow fever vaccination. MiXCR, applied by TCRdb to the 5' RACE reads, yields one record per CDR3 protein. The sample has around 56,000 distinct CDR3 sequences; approximately 6% are singletons. Study results and caveats: Subsequent booster samples again held most clones from primary vaccination (less than 98% CD4, 85% to 90% CD8). It was a small share of clonotypes that appeared in both CD4 and CD8 compartments. Sorted memory subsets on day 0 showed almost all vaccine-responding clonotypes to be undetectable.

This clonotype was observed many times. Germline V lookup: CDR1 MNHEY, CDR2 SVGAGI. V gave up 4 bases and J gave up 1 base, with 10 bases separating them. The CDR3 has 14 amino acids. The specimen comprised PBMCs, either bulk or a sorted T-cell subset (CD4+, CD8+, memory, or dextramer-sorted; not recorded which), sampled on the day of the yellow fever booster vaccination. The source of this sequence is a man younger than 35 who received the YFV17D yellow fever vaccine. V and J are TRBV6-5 and TRBJ2-5, with D possibly matching TRBD2 (6 bases). CDR3 sequence: CASSLGGAQETQYF. The CDR3 bases are TGTGCCAGCAGTTTAGGAGGGGCCCAAGAGACCCAGTACTTC.